The 16 T cell receptor beta chains below all came from one sample that was sequenced in a study of cytotoxic CD8 clonotypes in ibrutinib-treated CLL. Clones were read by immunoSEQ multiplex PCR, and TCRdb kept only the in-frame ones, dropping some. Of tens of thousands of clones in the sample, about 54% are singletons; the top ten hold approximately 24%. Sequences were derived from PBMCs, sampled at disease progression, from a patient treated with ibrutinib. The receptors come from a human donor with chronic lymphocytic leukemia.

In DNA form, the CDR3 reads TGTGCCAGCAGCCCTGGCCGGTGGAACATTCAGTACTTC. Translation gives CASSPGRWNIQYF. The chain recombines TRBV5-6 with TRBJ2-4; D gene uncertain. The germline gives CDR1 SGHDT, CDR2 YYEEEE. The CDR3 has 13 amino acids. Trimming removed 4 bases at V and 7 bases at J, with 12 bases between.

This clone was recorded once. The chain joins TRBV28 to TRBJ2-2; 13 bases match TRBD2. Trimming at V came to 4 bases and at J to 7 bases, leaving 12 bases not matched to a gene. The CDR3 has 18 residues. Germline V lookup: CDR1 MDHEN, CDR2 SYDVKM. CDR3 nucleotide sequence: TGTGCCAGCAGTTCCCCCCCTGGACTAGCGGGAGTGAACGGGGAGCTGTTTTTT. Its translation: CASSSPPGLAGVNGELFF. The variable domain in full, completed from reference TRBV28 and TRBJ2-2, reads DVKVTQSSRYLVKRTGEKVFLECVQDMDHENMFWYRQDPGLGLRLIYFSYDVKMKEKGDIPEGYSVSREKKERFSLILESASTNQTSMYLCASSSPPGLAGVNGELFFGEGSRLTVL.

A few counts support this clone. The V call is TRBV9, the J call TRBJ2-6; TRBD1 is a possible D gene (6 bases). V lost 3 bases and J lost 4, with 20 bases in between. Germline CDR1 is SGDLS and CDR2 is YYNGEE. The CDR3 runs to 18 residues. The CDR3, as DNA: TGTGCCAGCAGCGCTGAACAGGGCCCCACGGGAGGGGCCAACGTCCTGACTTTC. This sequence encodes CASSAEQGPTGGANVLTF.

The chain links TRBV6-6 to TRBJ2-5; D not resolved. Germline V CDR1 and CDR2: MNHNY, SVGAGI (reference sequence). This CDR3 has 15 amino acids. V shed 2 bases and J shed 5 bases, with 15 bases lying between them. This chain's CDR3 is CASSYVQQPTETQYF. CDR3 DNA: TGTGCCAGCAGTTACGTACAGCAACCAACCGAGACCCAGTACTTC.

Comments on this clone: Its ends do not fully match the called genes, so a read error is possible. The CDR3 loop reads CASSLIIAGGEAQYF. For the CDR3, the DNA is TGCGCCAGCAGCCTTATCATAGCGGGAGGAGAGGCCCAGTACTTC. The chain employs TRBV4-3 and TRBJ2-5; 10 positions match TRBD2. Per germline, CDR1 LGHNA and CDR2 YSLEER. This CDR3 has 15 residues.

With regard to this clone: Other DNA sequences in the same sample also yield this CDR3. The chain recombines TRBV7-8 with TRBJ1-4; possible D gene TRBD1, 6 bases. The CDR3 sequence is 14 residues long. CDR1 SGHVS and CDR2 FQNEAQ come from the germline V gene. The ends were cut back, 2 bases at V and 4 bases at J, with 8 bases in the middle. CDR3 protein: CASSLRDNNEKLFF. Written as DNA, the CDR3 is TGTGCCAGCAGCTTAAGGGACAATAATGAAAAACTGTTTTTT.

The chain is built from TRBV9 and TRBJ2-1, with unresolved D. The V end lost 2 bases, the J end lost 6 bases, and 9 bases lay between the germline ends. This CDR3 spans 13 amino acids. The germline gives CDR1 SGDLS, CDR2 YYNGEE. The CDR3 region is CASSVAVLNEQFF. The CDR3 region has the DNA TGTGCCAGCAGCGTGGCGGTGCTCAATGAGCAGTTCTTC. Combining the CDR3 with reference TRBV9 and TRBJ2-1 gives the whole variable domain DSGVTQTPKHLITATGQRVTLRCSPRSGDLSVYWYQQSLDQGLQFLIQYYNGEERAKGNILERFSAQQFPDLHSELNLSSLELGDSALYFCASSVAVLNEQFFGPGTRLTVL.

The genes are TRBV11-2 and TRBJ2-3; perhaps D is TRBD1 or TRBD2 (6 bases each). The CDR3 is 15 amino acids. V was cut by 5 bases and J by 2 bases, with 14 bases left in between. Looked up from germline, CDR1 is SGHAT and CDR2 is FQNNGV. The CDR3 reads CASSERSGATDTQYF. CDR3 DNA: TGTGCCAGCAGCGAACGGTCGGGGGCCACAGATACGCAGTATTTT.

The rearrangement joins TRBV9 to TRBJ1-2; D may be TRBD1 (5 bases). Germline lookup yields CDR1 SGDLS and CDR2 YYNGEE. V shed 3 bases and J shed 6 bases, with 27 bases lying between them. CDR3 length equals 18 residues. Here the CDR3 DNA reads TGTGCCAGCAGCGGAGGTGCGGTGGGGACTGCCGGAGTTAATGGCTACACCTTC. Translation gives CASSGGAVGTAGVNGYTF.

The rearrangement uses TRBV30 and TRBJ1-6, with 8 bases matching TRBD1. This CDR3 spans 13 amino acids. The J segment lost 8 bases and the V segment lost 2 bases, leaving 2 bases of the junction unmatched. Per germline, CDR1 GTSNPN and CDR2 SVGIG (reference sequence). The CDR3 protein is CAWSLTGDSPLHF. The DNA of the CDR3 is TGTGCCTGGAGTCTGACAGGGGATTCACCCCTCCACTTT.

The table lists this clone with a few counts. The V call is TRBV10-2, the J call TRBJ2-7; 10 positions agree with TRBD1. The J segment lost 0 bases and the V segment lost 6 bases, leaving 5 bases of the junction unmatched. The CDR3 loop spans 15 amino acids. Germline V gives CDR1 WSHSY, CDR2 SAAADI. The CDR3 DNA reads as TGCGCCAGCAGGGGACAGGGGTCGAACTCCTACGAGCAGTACTTC. Translated: CASRGQGSNSYEQYF.

The sample holds a few counts of this clone. The rearrangement uses TRBV30 and TRBJ1-6; TRBD1 agrees at 8 bases. Germline lookup yields CDR1 GTSNPN and CDR2 SVGIG (reference sequence). This CDR3 is built from 12 residues. The J segment lost 5 bases and the V segment lost 8 bases, leaving 2 bases of the junction unmatched. The CDR3 bases are TGTGCCCGGGGACAGGATAATTCACCCCTCCACTTT. It is translated as CARGQDNSPLHF.

V and J are TRBV30 and TRBJ1-1, with D hard to call. Between the trimmed V and J ends, which lost 4 bases and 6 bases, there was a span of 9 bases. This CDR3 is 11 amino acids long. Germline V gene lookup returns CDR1 GTSNPN and CDR2 SVGIG (reference sequence). CDR3 coding DNA: TGTGCCTGGAAAGTTGGACCTGAAGCTTTCTTT. The encoded protein is CAWKVGPEAFF.

DNA for the CDR3: TGTGCCAGCAGTGTTGGGCTAGCGGGACGTAATGAGCAGTTCTTC. This translates into CASSVGLAGRNEQFF. The chain recombines TRBV2 with TRBJ2-1; TRBD2 aligns across 9 bases. The junction had 8 bases not matched to a gene; V was cut back by 4 bases and J by 7 bases. This CDR3 contains 15 residues. In germline, CDR1 is SNHLY, CDR2 FYNNEI.

Written as DNA, the CDR3 is TGTGCCTGGAGCTTAGAGACCCAGTACTTC. Translation: CAWSLETQYF. The rearrangement joins TRBV30 to TRBJ2-5; D gene uncertain. Germline loops: CDR1 GTSNPN, CDR2 SVGIG (reference sequence). This CDR3 spans 10 amino acids. V dropped 3 bases and J dropped 4 bases, with 3 bases sitting between them. Full variable domain (missing parts from reference TRBV30 and TRBJ2-5): SQTIHQWPATLVQPVGSPLSLECTVEGTSNPNLYWYRQAAGRGLQLLFYSVGIGQISSEVPQNLSASRPQDRQFILSSKKLLLSDSGFYLCAWSLETQYFGPGTRLLVL.

This clone was detected once. The chain uses TRBV6-5 and TRBJ2-7; 7 nucleotides agree with TRBD2. There are 15 residues in the CDR3. V lost 0 bases and J lost 2; bases outside the gene matches: 4. In germline, CDR1 is MNHEY, CDR2 SVGAGI. Here the CDR3 reads CASSYSRGNTYEQYF. Here the CDR3 DNA reads TGTGCCAGCAGTTACTCGCGGGGGAACACCTACGAGCAGTACTTC.